This T cell receptor beta chain was recovered during a study of blood T cell repertoires in COVID-19. In the study overall: Acute-phase and convalescent COVID-19 samples originated in the United States, Italy and Spain. Sources were T cells, B-cell-depleted T cells, or PBMCs; the material itself was cDNA or gDNA.

V lost 5 bases and J lost 7, with 15 bases in between. The CDR3 consists of 14 residues. Per the germline V gene, CDR1 is LNHDA and CDR2 is SQIVND (reference sequence). How the authors handled the data: Using reference gene primer amplification, nucleated cell counts were estimated. Measured with immunoSEQ multiplex PCR; TCRdb has only the in-frame clones, and not every one. V and J calls plus clone size are reproduced from that table; the DNA served to infer D and trimming. The sample contains under 200,000 clones, around 82% of which appear only once. The chain links TRBV19 to TRBJ1-5; the D gene is possibly TRBD1 (6 bases). The clonotype was recovered from a woman in her sixties with acute COVID-19. What was sequenced was PBMCs or T cells enriched from blood (not recorded which). CDR3 residues: CASSAGGSEQPQHF. The CDR3 nucleotides are TGTGCCAGTAGTGCGGGGGGCAGCGAGCAGCCCCAGCATTTT.